These 30 T cell receptor beta chains were sequenced from one sample in a study of shared T cell receptors in the human thymus. This table comes from immunoSEQ multiplex PCR, and its TCRdb copy is limited to in-frame clones, with some not included. Among roughly 500,000 clones listed, 78% were seen once. The same data also went into a second study, on human thymus T cells.

The specimen sequenced was thymocytes. The source of these receptors is a boy under two years old with a congenital heart defect.

This clone was recorded only once. V and J are TRBV2 and TRBJ1-5; 7 nucleotides match TRBD1. The CDR3 is 14 amino acids. The germline V gene has CDR1 SNHLY and CDR2 FYNNEI. V shed 7 bases, J shed 2 bases, and the junction held 5 bases outside the gene matches. The CDR3 loop reads CASKTGRGNQPQHF. The CDR3 nucleotides are TGTGCCAGCAAGACAGGGCGGGGCAATCAGCCCCAGCATTTT.

The chain couples TRBV29-1 to TRBJ2-5, with D possibly matching TRBD2 (6 bases). V lost 6 bases and J 1 base, leaving 24 bases between the germline ends. Germline CDR1 is SQVTM and CDR2 is ANQGSEA. This CDR3 contains 17 residues. This CDR3 reads CSVLGGRRAHRQETQYF. The CDR3 DNA reads as TGCAGCGTCTTGGGGGGACGGAGAGCCCACCGCCAAGAGACCCAGTACTTC.

The chain combines TRBV6-1 with TRBJ2-7; TRBD1 is a possible D gene (6 bases). Per the germline V gene, CDR1 is MNHNS and CDR2 is SASEGT. V was cut by 7 bases and J by 4 bases, with 14 bases left in between. There are 13 residues in the CDR3. CDR3 DNA sequence: TGTGCCAGCACCGACAGGCCCCCATACGAGCAGTACTTC. This encodes CASTDRPPYEQYF.

The chain couples TRBV27 to TRBJ2-5; possibly TRBD1 for D (6 bases). V shed 0 bases and J shed 1 base, with 12 bases lying between them. In germline, CDR1 is MNHEY, CDR2 SMNVEV (reference sequence). This CDR3 contains 16 residues. Written as DNA, the CDR3 is TGTGCCAGCAGTTTATCGAACAGGGTCGGCCAAGAGACCCAGTACTTC. This encodes CASSLSNRVGQETQYF.

V is TRBV7-2 and J is TRBJ2-7; weak D call: TRBD2 (6 bases). This CDR3 is built from 13 residues. V lost 5 bases to trimming and J lost 5 bases, with 13 bases between them. Germline V gene sequence: CDR1 SGHTA, CDR2 FQGNSA. This chain's CDR3 is CASSRGSGHEQYF. The CDR3 DNA reads as TGTGCCAGCAGCCGAGGTAGCGGCCACGAGCAGTACTTC.

This clone was seen more than once but under ten times. The chain combines TRBV27 with TRBJ2-1; possibly TRBD1 for D (6 bases). The CDR3 is made up of 15 amino acids. Per the germline V gene, CDR1 is MNHEY and CDR2 is SMNVEV (reference sequence). Trimming left V 5 bases short and J 8 bases short, with 19 bases between. The CDR3 spells CASSPGTIRDYEQFF. CDR3 in DNA: TGTGCCAGCAGTCCCGGGACAATTCGGGATTATGAGCAGTTCTTC.

This clone was observed a handful of times. The gene calls are TRBV27 and TRBJ2-5; TRBD2 agrees at 12 bases. The J call may be incorrect, as the DNA end agrees better with TRBJ2-7. Germline V gene sequence: CDR1 MNHEY, CDR2 SMNVEV (reference sequence). The CDR3 runs to 17 residues. CDR3 coding DNA: TGTGCCAGCAGTTTATTATCTAGCGGGAGGGCCCCTTACGAGCAGTACTTC. Translating it yields CASSLLSSGRAPYEQYF.

This chain joins TRBV27 and TRBJ1-1; 8 bases agree with TRBD1. The germline CDR1 and CDR2 sequences are MNHEY and SMNVEV (reference sequence). The CDR3 is made up of 16 amino acids. V dropped 5 bases and J dropped 3; count of bases not matched to a gene: 11. CDR3 loop: CASSPGQGGRDTEAFF. In DNA, the CDR3 is TGTGCCAGCAGTCCAGGACAGGGAGGTAGAGACACTGAAGCTTTCTTT.

The V gene is TRBV6-5, the J gene TRBJ2-7; D possibly corresponds to TRBD1 (6 bases). Germline V CDR1 and CDR2: MNHEY, SVGAGI. The V gene lost 5 bases and the J gene lost 0 bases, with 8 bases spanning the gap. The CDR3 runs 13 residues. The CDR3 is CASSRDNSYEQYF. The CDR3 nucleotides are TGTGCCAGCAGTAGGGACAACTCCTACGAGCAGTACTTC.

The J gene is TRBJ2-3, the V gene TRBV28, with 9 bases aligning to TRBD2. J lost 4 bases, V lost 3 bases, and 5 bases had no gene match. Germline V lookup: CDR1 MDHEN, CDR2 SYDVKM. The length of the CDR3 is 15 residues. The CDR3 protein is CASSFGREGADTQYF. CDR3 sequence (DNA): TGTGCCAGCAGTTTTGGGCGGGAGGGGGCAGATACGCAGTATTTT.

A single count supports this clone. The rearrangement uses TRBV25-1 and TRBJ2-2; TRBD1 agrees at 7 bases. The CDR3 runs 16 residues. Per the germline V gene, CDR1 is MGHDK and CDR2 is SYGVNS. With V trimmed by 7 bases and J by 1 base, 9 bases remained unmatched. The CDR3 sequence is CASTLGRTGNTGELFF. CDR3 DNA sequence: TGTGCCAGCACCCTCGGACGGACAGGGAACACCGGGGAGCTGTTTTTT.

Only a few counts were recorded for this clone. V gene TRBV25-1 combines with J gene TRBJ2-5; 10 bases agree with TRBD2. V lost 4 bases, J lost 3 bases, and 8 bases stayed unmatched. The CDR3 spans 16 residues. The germline CDR1 and CDR2 sequences are MGHDK and SYGVNS. The DNA of the CDR3 is TGTGCCAGCAGTGTGTCTAGCGGGAGAGCGGAAGAGACCCAGTACTTC. As protein: CASSVSSGRAEETQYF.

The V and J genes are TRBV5-5 and TRBJ2-7, with TRBD2 as a possible D gene (6 bases). CDR1 is SGHKS and CDR2 is YYEKEE in the germline V gene (reference sequence). This CDR3 has 15 residues. Trimming left V 3 bases short and J 1 base short, with 14 bases between. CDR3 residues: CASSWLGGLSYEQYF. The CDR3, as DNA: TGTGCCAGCAGCTGGCTGGGGGGTTTGTCCTACGAGCAGTACTTC. Supplemented by reference TRBV5-5 and TRBJ2-7, the full variable domain reads DAGVTQSPTHLIKTRGQQVTLRCSPISGHKSVSWYQQVLGQGPQFIFQYYEKEERGRGNFPDRFSARQFPNYSSELNVNALLLGDSALYLCASSWLGGLSYEQYFGPGTRLTVT.

This clone was counted only a few times. V usage is TRBV14 and J usage is TRBJ1-2, with TRBD1 identical over 7 bases. J gave up 1 base and V 4 bases, and 12 bases lay outside the gene matches. The CDR3 has 17 residues. Germline V lookup: CDR1 SGHDN, CDR2 FVKESK. The CDR3 region has the DNA TGTGCCAGCAGCCCCACCGGAGGGGGCGTGGGTAACTATGGCTACACCTTC. Protein product: CASSPTGGGVGNYGYTF.

The chain is built from TRBV5-5 and TRBJ1-2; D remains ambiguous. This CDR3 region has 12 residues. Trimming removed 7 bases from V and 1 base from J, with 8 bases in between. Germline CDR1 is SGHKS and CDR2 is YYEKEE (reference sequence). The CDR3 is CASGTDNYGYTF. In DNA form, the CDR3 reads TGTGCCAGCGGAACAGATAACTATGGCTACACCTTC.

The V and J genes are TRBV28 and TRBJ2-7; tentative D call: TRBD2 (5 bases). Germline V CDR1 and CDR2: MDHEN, SYDVKM. The CDR3 has 15 residues. V lost 5 bases to trimming and J lost 5 bases, with 19 bases between them. Here the CDR3 DNA reads TGTGCCAGCAGTGAGGTGTGGCACACTAGTAACGAGCAGTACTTC. It encodes CASSEVWHTSNEQYF.

This clone was detected only a few times. The chain recombines TRBV9 with TRBJ1-3; D is possibly TRBD1 (6 bases). This CDR3 is built from 17 residues. CDR1 and CDR2 from the germline V gene are SGDLS and YYNGEE. Trimming cost V 4 bases and J 0 bases, with 17 bases left between them. DNA of the CDR3: TGTGCCAGCAGCCTCCGACCGACAGGAGCCTCTGGAAACACCATATATTTT. It encodes CASSLRPTGASGNTIYF.

The rearrangement links TRBV9 to TRBJ2-2; 10 positions match TRBD2. This CDR3 has 19 residues. Germline V lookup: CDR1 SGDLS, CDR2 YYNGEE. Trimming at V came to 0 bases and at J to 6 bases, leaving 14 bases not matched to a gene. CDR3 region: CASSVAPQREGRRAGELFF. The CDR3 DNA reads TGTGCCAGCAGCGTAGCCCCCCAGCGGGAGGGCCGTAGAGCCGGGGAGCTGTTTTTT.

The rearrangement joins TRBV2 to TRBJ2-1; D ambiguous. The CDR3 totals 14 residues. The V gene's germline CDR1 is SNHLY and CDR2 FYNNEI. Trimming shortened V by 8 bases and J by 0 bases, and 11 bases separated the two germline ends. The CDR3 protein is CASWPGGSYNEQFF. The DNA for the CDR3 is TGTGCCAGCTGGCCAGGTGGCTCCTACAATGAGCAGTTCTTC. Full variable domain (rest looked up from reference TRBV2 and TRBJ2-1): EPEVTQTPSHQVTQMGQEVILRCVPISNHLYFYWYRQILGQKVEFLVSFYNNEISEKSEIFDDQFSVERPDGSNFTLKIRSTKLEDSAMYFCASWPGGSYNEQFFGPGTRLTVL.

The chain couples TRBV11-3 to TRBJ2-3, with D possibly matching TRBD2 (5 bases). Trimming took off 2 bases at V and 5 bases at J, with 11 bases between the two ends. This CDR3 is built from 14 residues. The germline CDR1 and CDR2 sequences are SGHNT and YENEEA. CDR3 region: CASSLPEALDTQYF. CDR3 nucleotides: TGTGCCAGCAGCTTACCGGAGGCTCTAGATACGCAGTATTTT.

The J gene is TRBJ1-4, the V gene TRBV7-8; maybe TRBD1 (6 bases). This CDR3 region has 14 residues. CDR1 and CDR2 from the germline V gene are SGHVS and FQNEAQ. Trimming shortened V by 5 bases and J by 5 bases, and 12 bases separated the two germline ends. The CDR3 spells CASSHRAPNEKLFF. CDR3 DNA sequence: TGTGCCAGCAGCCACAGGGCCCCAAATGAAAAACTGTTTTTT.

This chain links TRBV25-1 with TRBJ2-1; TRBD2 is a possible D gene (5 bases). Trimming took 4 bases from V and 0 from J, leaving 16 bases between them. The germline CDR1 and CDR2 sequences are MGHDK and SYGVNS. This CDR3 is 17 amino acids long. CDR3 amino acids: CASSVASGHSSYNEQFF. DNA for the CDR3: TGTGCCAGCAGTGTAGCCAGCGGCCATAGCTCCTACAATGAGCAGTTCTTC.

This chain joins TRBV11-1 and TRBJ1-2; 8 bases are shared with TRBD1. The CDR3 has 15 residues. Germline values: CDR1 SGHAT, CDR2 FQDESV (reference sequence). The ends lost 5 bases at V and 3 bases at J; junction bases unmatched: 8. The CDR3 region is CASSGRSDRDYGYTF. As DNA, the CDR3 is TGTGCCAGCAGCGGAAGATCGGACAGGGACTATGGCTACACCTTC.

This chain uses TRBV27 with TRBJ2-3; 9 bases match TRBD2. Looked up from germline, CDR1 is MNHEY and CDR2 is SMNVEV (reference sequence). V dropped 5 bases and J dropped 2; count of bases not matched to a gene: 5. The CDR3 extends over 15 amino acids. The chain's CDR3 is CASSPKREVTDTQYF. CDR3 coding DNA: TGTGCCAGCAGTCCGAAGCGGGAGGTCACAGATACGCAGTATTTT.

This chain connects TRBV2 to TRBJ2-7, with 11 bases lining up with TRBD2. The ends lost 4 bases at V and 7 bases at J; junction bases unmatched: 6. Germline lookup yields CDR1 SNHLY and CDR2 FYNNEI. The CDR3 totals 14 residues. The CDR3 coding sequence is TGTGCCAGCAGTGGCTTAGCGGGAGGGAGAGAGCAGTACTTC. Protein: CASSGLAGGREQYF.

The chain has TRBV4-2 and TRBJ2-7, with no clear D. Looked up from germline, CDR1 is LGHNA and CDR2 is YNFKEQ. The CDR3 has 17 residues. V lost 2 bases, J lost 0 bases, and 17 bases lay in between. DNA for the CDR3: TGTGCCAGCAGCCAACAACCGTACCGGTCCTTCTCCTACGAGCAGTACTTC. Translated, it gives CASSQQPYRSFSYEQYF.

There are a few counts of this clone. The chain combines TRBV7-8 with TRBJ2-1; possibly TRBD2 for D (5 bases). V lost 1 base to trimming and J lost 2 bases, with 12 bases between them. Germline V gene data show CDR1 as SGHVS and CDR2 as FQNEAQ. There are 16 residues in the CDR3. CDR3 in amino acids: CASSLVRLPPYNEQFF. The CDR3, as DNA: TGTGCCAGCAGCTTAGTAAGACTACCACCCTACAATGAGCAGTTCTTC.

This clone was detected a few times. V gene TRBV29-1 combines with J gene TRBJ1-1; TRBD1 might be the D (5 bases). Deletions cut 3 bases from V and 1 base from J, with 9 bases between. The CDR3 has 13 residues. From germline, CDR1 is SQVTM and CDR2 ANQGSEA. This chain's CDR3 is CSVERDWNTEAFF. The CDR3 DNA sequence: TGCAGCGTTGAGCGGGACTGGAACACTGAAGCTTTCTTT.

The chain employs TRBV11-2 and TRBJ2-3, with D maybe TRBD2 (6 bases). Germline lookup yields CDR1 SGHAT and CDR2 FQNNGV. The CDR3 consists of 15 residues. Trimming took off 0 bases at V and 4 bases at J, with 11 bases between the two ends. The CDR3 coding sequence is TGTGCCAGCAGCTTAGAGGCCGGGAGTGCAGATACGCAGTATTTT. This codes for CASSLEAGSADTQYF.

This clone has only a few counts. This chain uses TRBV5-3 with TRBJ1-1; tentatively, D is TRBD1 (5 bases). TRBV5-3 is recorded as an ORF, its role being uncertain. This CDR3 spans 14 amino acids. V gave up 2 bases and J gave up 1 base, with 9 bases separating them. The CDR3 sequence: CARSFLTENTEAFF. The CDR3 DNA sequence: TGTGCCAGAAGCTTTTTGACAGAGAACACTGAAGCTTTCTTT.